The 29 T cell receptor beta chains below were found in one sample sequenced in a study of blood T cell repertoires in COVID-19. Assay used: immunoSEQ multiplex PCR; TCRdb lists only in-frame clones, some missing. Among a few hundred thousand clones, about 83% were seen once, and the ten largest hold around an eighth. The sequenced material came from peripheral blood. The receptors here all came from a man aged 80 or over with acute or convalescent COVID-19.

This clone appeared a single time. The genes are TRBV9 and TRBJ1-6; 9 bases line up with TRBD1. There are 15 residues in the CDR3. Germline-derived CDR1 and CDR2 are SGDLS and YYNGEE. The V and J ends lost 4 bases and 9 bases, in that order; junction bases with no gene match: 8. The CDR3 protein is CASSLAGTGTSPLHF. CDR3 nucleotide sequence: TGTGCCAGCAGCTTAGCCGGGACAGGGACTTCACCCCTCCACTTT. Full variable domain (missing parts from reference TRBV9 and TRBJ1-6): DSGVTQTPKHLITATGQRVTLRCSPRSGDLSVYWYQQSLDQGLQFLIQYYNGEERAKGNILERFSAQQFPDLHSELNLSSLELGDSALYFCASSLAGTGTSPLHFGNGTRLTVT.

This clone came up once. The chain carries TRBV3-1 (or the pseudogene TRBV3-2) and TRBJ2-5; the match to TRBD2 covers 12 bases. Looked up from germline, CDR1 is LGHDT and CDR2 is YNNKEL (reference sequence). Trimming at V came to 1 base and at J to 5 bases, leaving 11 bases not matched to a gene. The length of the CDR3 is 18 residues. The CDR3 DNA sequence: TGTGCCAGCAGCCAAGGGGTCCTAGCGGGGGGGGTGACCGAGACCCAGTACTTC. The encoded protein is CASSQGVLAGGVTETQYF.

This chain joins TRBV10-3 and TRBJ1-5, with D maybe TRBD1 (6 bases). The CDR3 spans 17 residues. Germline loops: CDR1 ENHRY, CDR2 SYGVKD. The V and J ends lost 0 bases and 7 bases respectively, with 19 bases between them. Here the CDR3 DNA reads TGTGCCATCAGTGAGTCCCCTTTGGGGGGGCGCGGGCAGCCCCAGCATTTT. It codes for CAISESPLGGRGQPQHF.

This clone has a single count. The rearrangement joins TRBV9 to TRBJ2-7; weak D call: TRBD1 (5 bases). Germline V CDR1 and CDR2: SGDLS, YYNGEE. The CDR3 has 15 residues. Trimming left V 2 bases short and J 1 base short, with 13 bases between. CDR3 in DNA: TGTGCCAGCAGCGTGGGGCAGACAACTTCCTACGAGCAGTACTTC. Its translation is CASSVGQTTSYEQYF. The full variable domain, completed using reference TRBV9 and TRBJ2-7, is DSGVTQTPKHLITATGQRVTLRCSPRSGDLSVYWYQQSLDQGLQFLIQYYNGEERAKGNILERFSAQQFPDLHSELNLSSLELGDSALYFCASSVGQTTSYEQYFGPGTRLTVT.

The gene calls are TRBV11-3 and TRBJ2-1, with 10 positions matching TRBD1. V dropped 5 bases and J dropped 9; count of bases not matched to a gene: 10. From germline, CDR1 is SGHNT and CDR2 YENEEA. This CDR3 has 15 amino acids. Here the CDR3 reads CASSLAPGQGSEQFF. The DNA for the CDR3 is TGTGCCAGCAGCCTCGCCCCGGGACAGGGGAGTGAGCAGTTCTTC.

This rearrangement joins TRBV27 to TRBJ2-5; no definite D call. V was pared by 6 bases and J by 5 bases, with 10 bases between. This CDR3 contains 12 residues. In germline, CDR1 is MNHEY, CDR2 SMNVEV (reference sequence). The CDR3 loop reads CASRSFGETQYF. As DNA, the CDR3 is TGTGCCAGCAGGAGTTTCGGGGAGACCCAGTACTTC.

DNA for the CDR3: TGTGCCAGCAGCCCTCCTGATTCCGGGACGCAGTATTTT. Translation gives CASSPPDSGTQYF. J is TRBJ2-3 and V is TRBV28; D is undetermined. V gave up 6 bases and J gave up 9 bases, with 16 bases separating them. From germline, CDR1 is MDHEN and CDR2 SYDVKM. CDR3 size: 13 residues.

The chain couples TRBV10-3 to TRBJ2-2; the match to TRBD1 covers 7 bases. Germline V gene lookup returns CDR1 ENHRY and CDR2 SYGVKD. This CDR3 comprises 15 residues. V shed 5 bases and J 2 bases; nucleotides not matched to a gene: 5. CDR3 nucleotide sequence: TGTGCCATCAGTTGGAGACAGGGTAACACCGGGGAGCTGTTTTTT. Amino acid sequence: CAISWRQGNTGELFF.

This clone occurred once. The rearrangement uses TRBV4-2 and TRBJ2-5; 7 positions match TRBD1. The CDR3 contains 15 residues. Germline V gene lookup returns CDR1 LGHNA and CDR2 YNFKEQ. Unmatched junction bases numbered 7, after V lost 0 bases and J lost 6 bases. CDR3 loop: CASSQDHRTGQTQYF. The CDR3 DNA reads TGTGCCAGCAGCCAAGATCACAGGACAGGACAGACCCAGTACTTC.

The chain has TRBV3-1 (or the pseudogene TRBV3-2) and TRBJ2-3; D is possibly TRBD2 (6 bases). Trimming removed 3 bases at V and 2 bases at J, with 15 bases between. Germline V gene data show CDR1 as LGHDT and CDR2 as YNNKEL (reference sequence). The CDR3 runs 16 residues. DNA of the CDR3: TGTGCCAGCAGCCAGCAACCGGGACTCCCCACAGATACGCAGTATTTT. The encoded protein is CASSQQPGLPTDTQYF.

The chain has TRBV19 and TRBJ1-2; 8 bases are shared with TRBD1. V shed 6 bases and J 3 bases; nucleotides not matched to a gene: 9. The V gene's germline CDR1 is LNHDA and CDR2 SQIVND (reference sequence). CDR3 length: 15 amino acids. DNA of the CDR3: TGTGCCAGTAGGCCAGGACCGACAGGGGACTATGGCTACACCTTC. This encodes CASRPGPTGDYGYTF.

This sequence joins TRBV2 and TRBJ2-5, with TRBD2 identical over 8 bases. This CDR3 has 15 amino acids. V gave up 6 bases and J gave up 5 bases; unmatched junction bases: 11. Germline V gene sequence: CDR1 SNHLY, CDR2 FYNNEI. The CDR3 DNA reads TGTGCCAGCAGCGCCTTACTAGCGGCGGGGGAGACCCAGTACTTC. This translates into CASSALLAAGETQYF.

The CDR3 DNA is TGCGCCAGCACCGTGACAGGGGCCATGGGGCAGTTCTTC. It translates to CASTVTGAMGQFF. This chain joins TRBV5-1 and TRBJ2-1, with 8 nucleotides matching TRBD1. Losses at the gene ends were 6 bases for V and 12 bases for J; bases not matched to a gene: 11. The germline CDR1 and CDR2 sequences are SGHRS and YFSETQ. The CDR3 covers 13 residues.

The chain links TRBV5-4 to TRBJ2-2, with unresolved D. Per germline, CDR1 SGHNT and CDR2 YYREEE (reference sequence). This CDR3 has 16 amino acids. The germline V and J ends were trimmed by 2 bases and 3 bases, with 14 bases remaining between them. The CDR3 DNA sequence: TGTGCCAGCAGCTTTCGGCAGGTTATACACACCGGGGAGCTGTTTTTT. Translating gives CASSFRQVIHTGELFF.

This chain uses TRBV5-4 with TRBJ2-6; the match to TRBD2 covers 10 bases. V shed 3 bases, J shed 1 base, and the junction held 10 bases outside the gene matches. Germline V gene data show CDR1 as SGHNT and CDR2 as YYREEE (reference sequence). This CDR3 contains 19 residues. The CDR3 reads CASSSASGSDKSGANVLTF. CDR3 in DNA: TGTGCCAGCAGCTCGGCTAGCGGGAGCGATAAGTCTGGGGCCAACGTCCTGACTTTC. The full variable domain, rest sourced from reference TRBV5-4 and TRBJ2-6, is ETGVTQSPTHLIKTRGQQVTLRCSSQSGHNTVSWYQQALGQGPQFIFQYYREEENGRGNFPPRFSGLQFPNYSSELNVNALELDDSALYLCASSSASGSDKSGANVLTFGAGSRLTVL.

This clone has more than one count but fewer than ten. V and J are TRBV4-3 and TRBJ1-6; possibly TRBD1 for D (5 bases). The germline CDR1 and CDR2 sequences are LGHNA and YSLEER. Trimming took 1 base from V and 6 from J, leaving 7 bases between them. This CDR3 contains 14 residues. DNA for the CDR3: TGCGCCAGCAGCCAAGGACAGTTTAATTCACCCCTCCACTTT. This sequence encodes CASSQGQFNSPLHF.

CDR3 residues: CASSFEVNSPLHF. DNA of the CDR3: TGTGCCAGCAGTTTCGAGGTTAATTCACCCCTCCACTTT. V usage is TRBV12-3 or TRBV12-4 and J usage is TRBJ1-6; no definite D call. Trimming stripped 3 bases from V and 6 bases from J, with 6 bases between. The CDR3 sequence is 13 residues long.

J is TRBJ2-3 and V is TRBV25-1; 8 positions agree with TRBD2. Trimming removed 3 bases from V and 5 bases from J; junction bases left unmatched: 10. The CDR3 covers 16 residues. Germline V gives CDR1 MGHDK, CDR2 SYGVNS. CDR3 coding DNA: TGTGCCAGCAGTGATCCGGGGGGGACATTCTTAGATACGCAGTATTTT. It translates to CASSDPGGTFLDTQYF. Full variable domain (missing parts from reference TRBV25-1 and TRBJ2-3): EADIYQTPRYLVIGTGKKITLECSQTMGHDKMYWYQQDPGMELHLIHYSYGVNSTEKGDLSSESTVSRIRTEHFPLTLESARPSHTSQYLCASSDPGGTFLDTQYFGPGTRLTVL.

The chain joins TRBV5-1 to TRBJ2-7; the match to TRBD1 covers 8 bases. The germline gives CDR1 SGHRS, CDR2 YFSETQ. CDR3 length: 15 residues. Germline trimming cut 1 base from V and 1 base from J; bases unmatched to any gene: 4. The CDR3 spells CASSLMQGASYEQYF. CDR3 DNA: TGCGCCAGCAGCTTGATGCAGGGGGCTTCCTACGAGCAGTACTTC.

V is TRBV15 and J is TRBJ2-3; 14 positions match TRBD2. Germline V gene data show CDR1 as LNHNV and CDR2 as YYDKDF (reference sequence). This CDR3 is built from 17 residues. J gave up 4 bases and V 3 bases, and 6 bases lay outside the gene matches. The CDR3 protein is CATSSGGTSGSSDTQYF. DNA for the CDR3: TGTGCCACCAGCAGTGGGGGGACTAGCGGGAGTTCAGATACGCAGTATTTT.

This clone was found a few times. CDR3 bases: TGTGCCAGCAGCTTAGTAGGGACAGCCTACGAGCAGTACTTC. Its protein is CASSLVGTAYEQYF. V and J are TRBV11-3 and TRBJ2-7; 7 bases are shared with TRBD1. The CDR3 is 14 amino acids. Germline loops: CDR1 SGHNT, CDR2 YENEEA. V shed 1 base and J 2 bases; nucleotides not matched to a gene: 2.

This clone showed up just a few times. CDR3 amino acids: CASSSTNYGYTF. DNA of the CDR3: TGTGCCAGCAGCTCCACTAACTATGGCTACACCTTC. The rearrangement links TRBV5-4 to TRBJ1-2, with unresolved D. Trimming removed 3 bases from V and 0 bases from J, with 3 bases in between. Looked up from germline, CDR1 is SGHNT and CDR2 is YYREEE (reference sequence). The CDR3 has 12 amino acids.

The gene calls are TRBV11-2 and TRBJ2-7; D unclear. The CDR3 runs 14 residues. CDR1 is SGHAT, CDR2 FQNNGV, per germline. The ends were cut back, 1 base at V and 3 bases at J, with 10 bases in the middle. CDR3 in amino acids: CASSLAVPFYEQYF. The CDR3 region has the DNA TGTGCCAGCAGCTTAGCCGTCCCTTTCTACGAGCAGTACTTC.

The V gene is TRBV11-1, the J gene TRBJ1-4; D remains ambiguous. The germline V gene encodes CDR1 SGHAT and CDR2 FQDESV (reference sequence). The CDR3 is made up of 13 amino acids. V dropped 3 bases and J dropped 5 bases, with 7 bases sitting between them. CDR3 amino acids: CASSFELNEKLFF. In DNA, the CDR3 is TGTGCCAGCAGCTTTGAGTTAAATGAAAAACTGTTTTTT.

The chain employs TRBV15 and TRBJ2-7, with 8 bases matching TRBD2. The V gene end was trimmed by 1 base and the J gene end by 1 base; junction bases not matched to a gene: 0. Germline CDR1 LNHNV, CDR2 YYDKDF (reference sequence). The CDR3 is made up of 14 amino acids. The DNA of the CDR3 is TGTGCCACCAGCAGAGCGGGGGGGTCCTACGAGCAGTACTTC. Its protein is CATSRAGGSYEQYF.

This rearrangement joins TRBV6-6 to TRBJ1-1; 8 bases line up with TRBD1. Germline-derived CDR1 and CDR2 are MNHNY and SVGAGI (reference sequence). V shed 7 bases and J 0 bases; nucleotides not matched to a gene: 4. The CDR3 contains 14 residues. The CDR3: CASMTTGVNTEAFF. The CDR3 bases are TGTGCCAGCATGACGACAGGGGTGAACACTGAAGCTTTCTTT.

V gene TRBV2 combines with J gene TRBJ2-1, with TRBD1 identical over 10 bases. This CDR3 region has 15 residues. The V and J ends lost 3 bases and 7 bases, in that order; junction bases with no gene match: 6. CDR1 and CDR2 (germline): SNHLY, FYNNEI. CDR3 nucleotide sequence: TGTGCCAGCAGTGAGAGACAGGGGGCGAGGAATGAGCAGTTCTTC. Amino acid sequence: CASSERQGARNEQFF.

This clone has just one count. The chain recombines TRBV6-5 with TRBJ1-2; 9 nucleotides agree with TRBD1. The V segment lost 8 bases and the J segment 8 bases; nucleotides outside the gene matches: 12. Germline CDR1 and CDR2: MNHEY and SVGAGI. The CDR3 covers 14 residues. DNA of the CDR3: TGTGCCAGCCAAACCAGGACAGGGGTACACGGCTACACCTTC. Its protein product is CASQTRTGVHGYTF.

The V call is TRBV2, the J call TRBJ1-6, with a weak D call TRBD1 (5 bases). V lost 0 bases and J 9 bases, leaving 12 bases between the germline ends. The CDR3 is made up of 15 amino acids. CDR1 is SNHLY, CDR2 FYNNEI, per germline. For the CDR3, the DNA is TGTGCCAGCAGTGAAGCCGACCAGGGAAGTTCACCCCTCCACTTT. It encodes CASSEADQGSSPLHF.